The rows below give T cell receptor beta chains drawn from one sample of a study of shared clonotypes between healthy human individuals. Here immunoSEQ multiplex PCR was the method, and the copy in TCRdb shows in-frame clones only, minus some. Of about 2 million clones in the sample, roughly 94% were seen once. The material sequenced was naive CD4+ T cells sorted from blood. These receptors all come from a man younger than 30 in good health. The CDR3 runs from the conserved cysteine through the conserved F or W. Each record gives: J gene, V gene, D gene, clone size, CDR3 protein, CDR3 DNA. D genes are given only for firm matches. Expanded clones get a size class; other rows say once, few or many, or leave the size out.

J gene: TRBJ2-7; V gene: TRBV30; D gene: -; clone size: -; CDR3 protein: CAWSLGAEYEQYF; CDR3 DNA: TGTGCCTGGAGTTTGGGGGCGGAGTACGAGCAGTACTTC
J gene: TRBJ1-2; V gene: TRBV6-5; D gene: TRBD1; clone size: -; CDR3 protein: CASSSDRALGGYTF; CDR3 DNA: TGTGCCAGCAGTTCGGACAGGGCCCTCGGGGGCTACACCTTC
J gene: TRBJ2-7; V gene: TRBV6-5; D gene: -; clone size: -; CDR3 protein: CASSYGPPLSYEQYF; CDR3 DNA: TGTGCCAGCAGTTACGGGCCTCCCCTCTCCTACGAGCAGTACTTC
J gene: TRBJ2-1; V gene: TRBV2; D gene: TRBD1; clone size: few; CDR3 protein: CASGGDRGFYEQFF; CDR3 DNA: TGTGCCAGCGGGGGGGACAGGGGCTTCTATGAGCAGTTCTTC
J gene: TRBJ1-4; V gene: TRBV6-5; D gene: -; clone size: -; CDR3 protein: CASSRMAGGGEKLFF; CDR3 DNA: TGTGCCAGCAGTCGAATGGCAGGTGGCGGTGAAAAACTGTTTTTT
J gene: TRBJ1-4; V gene: TRBV4-1; D gene: -; clone size: -; CDR3 protein: CASSQLQGFMEKLFF; CDR3 DNA: TGCGCCAGCAGCCAACTTCAGGGATTTATGGAAAAACTGTTTTTT
J gene: TRBJ2-3; V gene: TRBV19; D gene: -; clone size: few; CDR3 protein: CASSRQSGTTDTQYF; CDR3 DNA: TGTGCCAGTAGTAGACAGTCCGGGACCACAGATACGCAGTATTTT
J gene: TRBJ2-5; V gene: TRBV7-2; D gene: TRBD2; clone size: once; CDR3 protein: CASSSRPSGPFQETQYF; CDR3 DNA: TGTGCCAGCAGCTCACGGCCTAGCGGGCCATTCCAAGAGACCCAGTACTTC
J gene: TRBJ1-5; V gene: TRBV30; D gene: -; clone size: -; CDR3 protein: CAWTRDGNQPQHF; CDR3 DNA: TGTGCCTGGACCAGGGATGGCAATCAGCCCCAGCATTTT
J gene: TRBJ2-7; V gene: TRBV18; D gene: TRBD1; clone size: once; CDR3 protein: CASSRPVWDRGPYEQYF; CDR3 DNA: TGTGCCAGCTCACGGCCCGTCTGGGACAGGGGGCCCTACGAGCAGTACTTC
J gene: TRBJ2-7; V gene: TRBV7-9; D gene: -; clone size: -; CDR3 protein: CASSLEGPGEQYF; CDR3 DNA: TGTGCCAGCAGCTTAGAGGGGCCGGGCGAGCAGTACTTC
J gene: TRBJ1-6; V gene: TRBV6-5; D gene: -; clone size: -; CDR3 protein: CASKKVGNSPLHF; CDR3 DNA: TGTGCCAGCAAGAAGGTTGGGAATTCACCCCTCCACTTT
J gene: TRBJ2-7; V gene: TRBV7-6; D gene: TRBD1; clone size: -; CDR3 protein: CASRSGTGTGEQYF; CDR3 DNA: TGTGCCAGCAGGTCCGGGACAGGGACTGGTGAGCAGTACTTC
J gene: TRBJ1-1; V gene: TRBV4-1; D gene: -; clone size: -; CDR3 protein: CASSQDSAGMNTEAFF; CDR3 DNA: TGCGCCAGCAGCCAAGATTCTGCAGGAATGAACACTGAAGCTTTCTTT
J gene: TRBJ1-2; V gene: TRBV11-3; D gene: -; clone size: -; CDR3 protein: CASSLSAGIYGYTF; CDR3 DNA: TGTGCCAGCAGCTTATCTGCGGGGATCTATGGCTACACCTTC
J gene: TRBJ2-3; V gene: TRBV10-3; D gene: -; clone size: once; CDR3 protein: CAISEKGLAIGTDTQYF; CDR3 DNA: TGTGCCATCAGTGAAAAGGGTCTAGCGATAGGGACAGATACGCAGTATTTT
J gene: TRBJ2-3; V gene: TRBV30; D gene: -; clone size: -; CDR3 protein: CAWSLNRADTQYF; CDR3 DNA: TGTGCCTGGAGCCTAAATCGGGCAGATACGCAGTATTTT
J gene: TRBJ1-5; V gene: TRBV7-2; D gene: TRBD1; clone size: once; CDR3 protein: CASSLQGTTGHNQPQHF; CDR3 DNA: TGTGCCAGCAGCTTACAGGGAACGACAGGGCACAATCAGCCCCAGCATTTT
J gene: TRBJ1-6; V gene: TRBV7-2; D gene: -; clone size: -; CDR3 protein: CASSLLPGAGKNNSPLHF; CDR3 DNA: TGTGCCAGCAGCTTATTACCGGGAGCAGGGAAGAATAATTCACCCCTCCACTTT
J gene: TRBJ2-1; V gene: TRBV6-5; D gene: -; clone size: -; CDR3 protein: CASSGFDSNEQFF; CDR3 DNA: TGTGCCAGCAGTGGATTCGACAGTAATGAGCAGTTCTTC
J gene: TRBJ2-7; V gene: TRBV28; D gene: TRBD1; clone size: -; CDR3 protein: CASSSDRGGEQYF; CDR3 DNA: TGTGCCAGCAGTTCCGACAGGGGAGGCGAGCAGTACTTC
J gene: TRBJ2-3; V gene: TRBV5-4; D gene: TRBD2; clone size: -; CDR3 protein: CASSSPGGADTQYF; CDR3 DNA: TGTGCCAGCAGCTCCCCGGGGGGGGCAGATACGCAGTATTTT
J gene: TRBJ2-5; V gene: TRBV28; D gene: -; clone size: -; CDR3 protein: CASSSPPETQYF; CDR3 DNA: TGTGCCAGCAGTTCACCTCCCGAGACCCAGTACTTC
J gene: TRBJ1-6; V gene: TRBV7-9; D gene: -; clone size: -; CDR3 protein: CASSFRPANSPLHF; CDR3 DNA: TGTGCCAGCAGCTTTCGGCCTGCGAATTCACCCCTCCACTTT
J gene: TRBJ2-7; V gene: TRBV18; D gene: -; clone size: -; CDR3 protein: CASSPFAVSYEQYF; CDR3 DNA: TGTGCCAGCTCACCGTTCGCCGTATCCTACGAGCAGTACTTC
J gene: TRBJ1-4; V gene: TRBV7-9; D gene: TRBD1; clone size: -; CDR3 protein: CASSPGGTNEKLFF; CDR3 DNA: TGTGCCAGCAGCCCAGGGGGCACTAATGAAAAACTGTTTTTT
J gene: TRBJ2-1; V gene: TRBV27; D gene: -; clone size: -; CDR3 protein: CASSLGQGTVYNEQFF; CDR3 DNA: TGTGCCAGCAGTTTGGGGCAGGGAACCGTTTACAATGAGCAGTTCTTC
J gene: TRBJ2-7; V gene: TRBV6-6; D gene: TRBD1; clone size: -; CDR3 protein: CASPPDGDRDSYEQYF; CDR3 DNA: TGTGCCAGCCCCCCGGACGGGGACAGGGATTCCTACGAGCAGTACTTC
J gene: TRBJ1-6; V gene: TRBV7-8; D gene: TRBD1; clone size: -; CDR3 protein: CASSPGQGNRNSPLHF; CDR3 DNA: TGTGCCAGCAGCCCGGGACAGGGGAATCGTAATTCACCCCTCCACTTT
J gene: TRBJ2-1; V gene: TRBV28; D gene: -; clone size: -; CDR3 protein: CASSLMRLHNEQFF; CDR3 DNA: TGTGCCAGCAGTTTAATGAGGTTGCACAATGAGCAGTTCTTC
J gene: TRBJ2-7; V gene: TRBV7-9; D gene: -; clone size: -; CDR3 protein: CASSLGTGSGSYEQYF; CDR3 DNA: TGTGCCAGCAGCTTAGGGACCGGGAGTGGGTCCTACGAGCAGTACTTC
J gene: TRBJ2-1; V gene: TRBV10-3; D gene: TRBD2; clone size: -; CDR3 protein: CAIGRGSGVNEQFF; CDR3 DNA: TGTGCCATCGGCCGGGGTAGCGGGGTAAATGAGCAGTTCTTC
J gene: TRBJ2-3; V gene: TRBV7-9; D gene: TRBD2; clone size: -; CDR3 protein: CVTQRGTTDTQYF; CDR3 DNA: TGTGTTACCCAGCGGGGTACCACAGATACGCAGTATTTT
J gene: TRBJ1-5; V gene: TRBV19; D gene: -; clone size: -; CDR3 protein: CASSIGTNQPQHF; CDR3 DNA: TGTGCCAGTAGTATAGGTACCAATCAGCCCCAGCATTTT
J gene: TRBJ2-5; V gene: TRBV9; D gene: TRBD2; clone size: -; CDR3 protein: CASSTGLVETQYF; CDR3 DNA: TGTGCCAGCAGCACGGGACTAGTAGAGACCCAGTACTTC
J gene: TRBJ1-1; V gene: TRBV5-6; D gene: TRBD1; clone size: -; CDR3 protein: CASSLVNRDSAAFF; CDR3 DNA: TGTGCCAGCAGCTTGGTAAATAGGGACAGTGCAGCTTTCTTT
J gene: TRBJ2-2; V gene: TRBV19; D gene: TRBD2; clone size: -; CDR3 protein: CASSRASLPNGGAGELFF; CDR3 DNA: TGTGCCAGTAGTAGGGCCAGCCTCCCTAATGGGGGGGCCGGGGAGCTGTTTTTT
J gene: TRBJ1-1; V gene: TRBV6-6; D gene: -; clone size: -; CDR3 protein: CASSQSRGPSEAFF; CDR3 DNA: TGTGCCAGCAGCCAGAGCCGGGGTCCGTCTGAAGCTTTCTTT
J gene: TRBJ1-2; V gene: TRBV5-4; D gene: TRBD1; clone size: -; CDR3 protein: CASSLWTGDGYTF; CDR3 DNA: TGTGCCAGCAGCTTGTGGACAGGGGATGGCTACACCTTC
J gene: TRBJ1-1; V gene: TRBV28; D gene: -; clone size: once; CDR3 protein: CASTGGYNTEAFF; CDR3 DNA: TGTGCCAGCACCGGAGGGTACAACACTGAAGCTTTCTTT
J gene: TRBJ2-5; V gene: TRBV11-2; D gene: -; clone size: once; CDR3 protein: CASSLVSLAETQYF; CDR3 DNA: TGTGCCAGCAGCTTAGTGAGCCTAGCGGAGACCCAGTACTTC
J gene: TRBJ1-3; V gene: TRBV2; D gene: -; clone size: -; CDR3 protein: CATVIISGNTIYF; CDR3 DNA: TGTGCCACCGTGATTATCTCTGGAAACACCATATATTTT
J gene: TRBJ2-1; V gene: TRBV7-9; D gene: TRBD1; clone size: -; CDR3 protein: CASGTGIGDEQFF; CDR3 DNA: TGTGCCAGCGGGACAGGGATCGGTGATGAGCAGTTCTTC
J gene: TRBJ1-1; V gene: TRBV10-2; D gene: -; clone size: -; CDR3 protein: CASSDRANTEAFF; CDR3 DNA: TGCGCCAGCAGTGACAGGGCTAACACTGAAGCTTTCTTT
J gene: TRBJ2-1; V gene: TRBV6-5; D gene: -; clone size: -; CDR3 protein: CASSRTSYNEQFF; CDR3 DNA: TGTGCCAGCAGCAGGACATCTTACAATGAGCAGTTCTTC
J gene: TRBJ2-5; V gene: TRBV28; D gene: -; clone size: -; CDR3 protein: CASSPPGVGMETQYF; CDR3 DNA: TGTGCCAGCAGTCCTCCGGGGGTCGGGATGGAGACCCAGTACTTC
J gene: TRBJ2-7; V gene: TRBV30; D gene: -; clone size: -; CDR3 protein: CAWEGGNFEQYF; CDR3 DNA: TGTGCCTGGGAGGGGGGGAACTTCGAGCAGTACTTC
J gene: TRBJ1-1; V gene: TRBV6-6; D gene: -; clone size: -; CDR3 protein: CASSHVLTEAFF; CDR3 DNA: TGTGCCAGCAGCCACGTACTCACTGAAGCTTTCTTT
J gene: TRBJ2-7; V gene: TRBV6-5; D gene: TRBD1; clone size: -; CDR3 protein: CASSATGAEQYF; CDR3 DNA: TGTGCCAGCAGTGCTACAGGGGCCGAGCAGTACTTC
J gene: TRBJ2-7; V gene: TRBV25-1; D gene: -; clone size: -; CDR3 protein: CASSEFGQGGEQYF; CDR3 DNA: TGTGCCAGCAGTGAATTCGGGCAGGGCGGGGAGCAGTACTTC
J gene: TRBJ2-7; V gene: TRBV10-3; D gene: TRBD1; clone size: once; CDR3 protein: CAISDNRGLYEQYF; CDR3 DNA: TGTGCCATCAGTGATAACAGGGGGTTGTACGAGCAGTACTTC
J gene: TRBJ2-7; V gene: TRBV28; D gene: -; clone size: -; CDR3 protein: CASSSLLDEQYF; CDR3 DNA: TGTGCCAGCAGTTCCCTCCTGGACGAGCAGTACTTC
J gene: TRBJ2-7; V gene: TRBV6-5; D gene: -; clone size: -; CDR3 protein: CASSSTGLGSYEQYF; CDR3 DNA: TGTGCCAGCAGTTCGACGGGACTGGGCTCCTACGAGCAGTACTTC
J gene: TRBJ2-1; V gene: TRBV2; D gene: -; clone size: -; CDR3 protein: CASSAGPLYNEQFF; CDR3 DNA: TGTGCCAGCAGTGCAGGGCCACTATACAATGAGCAGTTCTTC
J gene: TRBJ1-2; V gene: TRBV10-3; D gene: TRBD1; clone size: few; CDR3 protein: CAISEDGTGGGYTF; CDR3 DNA: TGTGCCATCAGTGAGGACGGGACAGGGGGTGGCTACACCTTC
J gene: TRBJ1-6; V gene: TRBV6-1; D gene: -; clone size: -; CDR3 protein: CASSFRVVDSPLHF; CDR3 DNA: TGTGCCAGCAGTTTCAGGGTTGTTGACTCACCCCTCCACTTT
J gene: TRBJ2-1; V gene: TRBV28; D gene: -; clone size: -; CDR3 protein: CASSLRTVPQFF; CDR3 DNA: TGTGCCAGCAGTCTACGGACAGTCCCGCAGTTCTTC